Following are 9 T cell receptor beta chains from one sample sequenced in a study of blood T cells in healthy people across ages. Through a sample-barcoded 5' primer and a J-beta primer mix, a second PCR was run for roughly 7 to 11 cycles. TCRdb redid the calling of the 5' RACE reads with MiXCR, one entry per CDR3 protein. Among about a million distinct CDR3 sequences listed, 45% to 50% were seen once. The sample was blood. The receptors were gathered from a man aged 30-40 years in good health.

This rearrangement joins TRBV27 to TRBJ2-1; D not resolved. Deletions cut 6 bases from V and 0 bases from J, with 18 bases between. The CDR3 length is 17 residues. The germline V gene encodes CDR1 MNHEY and CDR2 SMNVEV (reference sequence). The CDR3 coding sequence is TGTGCCAGCAGCCCAATGTCGGAAATAAGCTCCTACAATGAGCAGTTCTTC. This gives the protein CASSPMSEISSYNEQFF.

The rearrangement links TRBV4-1 to TRBJ1-2; maybe TRBD1 (6 bases). V gave up 5 bases and J gave up 4 bases, with 14 bases separating them. The CDR3 is 14 amino acids. CDR1 and CDR2 from the germline V gene are MGHRA and YSYEKL. The CDR3: CASSAQGSSYGYTF. CDR3 nucleotide sequence: TGCGCCAGCAGCGCACAGGGTTCAAGCTATGGCTACACCTTC.

V is TRBV20-1 and J is TRBJ2-4, with D uncertain. TRBJ2-7 matches the DNA end more closely, so the J call is doubtful. The V gene's germline CDR1 is DFQATT and CDR2 SNEGSKA (reference sequence). This CDR3 spans 10 amino acids. The CDR3 spells CSAPLYEQYF. CDR3 DNA: TGCAGTGCTCCTCTCTACGAGCAGTACTTC.

This clonotype was detected once. The CDR3 sequence is CASSPDPTSYEQYF. For the CDR3, the DNA is TGTGCCAGCAGCCCGGACCCGACCTCCTACGAGCAGTACTTC. J is TRBJ2-7 and V is TRBV7-3; D not certain. V shed 5 bases and J shed 0 bases, with 11 bases lying between them. From germline, CDR1 is SGHTA and CDR2 FQGTGA. CDR3 length: 14 amino acids. Supplemented by reference TRBV7-3 and TRBJ2-7, the full variable domain reads GAGVSQTPSNKVTEKGKYVELRCDPISGHTALYWYRQSLGQGPEFLIYFQGTGAADDSGLPNDRFFAVRPEGSVSTLKIQRTERGDSAVYLCASSPDPTSYEQYFGPGTRLTVT.

The CDR3 DNA is TGTGCCAGCAGCTCTCCACAGGGCGGTGGGGCCAACGTCCTGACTTTC. Amino acids: CASSSPQGGGANVLTF. The chain is built from TRBV11-3 and TRBJ2-6; TRBD1 might be the D (6 bases). The CDR3 sequence is 16 residues long. The germline gives CDR1 SGHNT, CDR2 YENEEA. Trimming cost V 4 bases and J 3 bases, with 13 bases left between them.

This clonotype was recorded many times. The chain links TRBV20-1 to TRBJ1-1; a possible D gene is TRBD1 (5 bases). In germline, CDR1 is DFQATT, CDR2 SNEGSKA (reference sequence). This CDR3 contains 13 residues. Trimming left V 6 bases short and J 6 bases short, with 17 bases between. CDR3 in DNA: TGCAGTGCAAGCCGGGGCTCGGGCGCTGAAGCTTTCTTT. Translating gives CSASRGSGAEAFF.

The J gene is TRBJ2-1, the V gene TRBV4-3; 13 bases are a match to TRBD2. V trimming: 4 bases; J trimming: 10 bases; junction bases outside the gene matches: 10. The CDR3 totals 16 residues. The germline CDR1 and CDR2 sequences are LGHNA and YSLEER. For the CDR3, the DNA is TGCGCCAGCAGCCGAGATAGGACTAGCGGGGGACGGGAGCAGTTCTTC. Translation: CASSRDRTSGGREQFF.

The chain carries TRBV6-1 and TRBJ1-6; 8 bases are a match to TRBD1. The CDR3 sequence is 16 residues long. The germline gives CDR1 MNHNS, CDR2 SASEGT. With V trimmed by 2 bases and J by 6 bases, 6 bases remained unmatched. The DNA for the CDR3 is TGTGCCAGCAGTGAACCGACAGGGGCGGGTAATTCACCCCTCCACTTT. Protein sequence: CASSEPTGAGNSPLHF.

This chain joins TRBV6-1 and TRBJ2-7; D is possibly TRBD1 or TRBD2 (5 bases each). The CDR3 covers 15 residues. Germline V gene sequence: CDR1 MNHNS, CDR2 SASEGT. V lost 4 bases, J lost 3 bases, and 16 bases lay in between. DNA of the CDR3: TGTGCCAGCAGTGGACAGCGGACAACATTCTACGAGCAGTACTTC. Protein sequence: CASSGQRTTFYEQYF.